Included here is one T cell receptor beta chain sequence, with context. The data stem from a study of blood T cell repertoires in COVID-19. Study-level background: There were acute and convalescent COVID-19 samples, and they came from the United States, Italy and Spain. Sample material is recorded as cDNA or gDNA derived from T cells, B-cell-depleted T cells, or PBMCs.

As originally analysed: Estimates of nucleated cell counts were drawn from the amplification of reference gene primers. Data came from immunoSEQ multiplex PCR; TCRdb stores just in-frame clones and leaves some out. For V, J and clone size, that table is used; D and trimming come from the DNA. This table holds some 97,000 clones, 90% found once. This clonotype was obtained from a man aged 55 to 69 with acute or convalescent COVID-19. Sequenced: peripheral blood.

The CDR3 nucleotides are TGCGCCAGCAGCCCCGGGACAGGGGAATCACCCCTCCACTTT. Amino acids: CASSPGTGESPLHF. J is TRBJ1-6 and V is TRBV5-1, with 10 bases aligning to TRBD1. This CDR3 is built from 14 residues. The germline CDR1 and CDR2 sequences are SGHRS and YFSETQ. V gave up 4 bases and J gave up 10 bases; unmatched junction bases: 5.